By frequency in the sample, the clone carrying this T cell receptor (beta chain) is medium-sized (0.01 to 0.1%). Antigen: not known. Trimming pared 1 base from V and 2 bases from J, leaving 5 bases between. CDR1 is SGHTA, CDR2 FQGNSA, per germline. The CDR3 has 13 amino acids. These data originate in a study of T cells in localized non-small cell lung cancer. Whole-study findings and limits: Within adjacent lung there appeared a median around 55 of the top 100 tumor clones.

Assay: immunoSEQ multiplex PCR; the TCRdb copy retains only in-frame clones and omits some. The sample yields 3,500 to 5,000 clones, more than 25% seen once. This receptor was obtained from a male donor older than 55 with stage III lung adenocarcinoma. The V and J genes are TRBV7-2 and TRBJ1-1; D unclear. The sample here was lung tumor tissue, taken before any cancer treatment. The CDR3 sequence: CASSLGYNTEAFF. CDR3 bases: TGTGCCAGCAGCTTAGGGTACAACACTGAAGCTTTCTTT. The full variable domain, rest sourced from reference TRBV7-2 and TRBJ1-1, is GAGVSQSPSNKVTEKGKDVELRCDPISGHTALYWYRQSLGQGLEFLIYFQGNSAPDKSGLPSDRFSAERTGGSVSTLTIQRTQQEDSAVYLCASSLGYNTEAFFGQGTRLTVV.